The source of this T cell receptor beta chain is a study of blood T cell repertoires in COVID-19. About the study: In each case, the material was cDNA or gDNA derived from T cells, B-cell-depleted T cells, or PBMCs.

Seattle cases were enrolled at active infection and followed longitudinally. Original data processing: Amplification of reference gene primers was used by the study to estimate nucleated cell counts. Data came from immunoSEQ multiplex PCR; TCRdb stores just in-frame clones and leaves some out. V, J and clone size derive from that table, while D and trimming were established from the DNA sequence. The profile shows about 370,000 clones, around 89% of them singletons. The CDR3 loop spans 16 amino acids. Per germline, CDR1 SGHTA and CDR2 FQGNSA. V dropped 5 bases and J dropped 4; count of bases not matched to a gene: 11.

The sequence was obtained from a woman in her twenties or thirties with COVID-19, enrolled during active disease. The gene calls are TRBV7-2 and TRBJ1-3; 7 positions match TRBD1. Sequences were obtained from peripheral blood. This chain's CDR3 is CASSPRTGSTGNTIYF. The CDR3 nucleotides are TGTGCCAGCAGCCCGCGGACAGGAAGTACCGGAAACACCATATATTTT. The full variable domain, completed using reference TRBV7-2 and TRBJ1-3, is GAGVSQSPSNKVTEKGKDVELRCDPISGHTALYWYRQSLGQGLEFLIYFQGNSAPDKSGLPSDRFSAERTGGSVSTLTIQRTQQEDSAVYLCASSPRTGSTGNTIYFGEGSWLTVV.